This T cell receptor (beta chain) was sequenced in a study of memory CD4+ T cells and cytomegalovirus serostatus. Study overall: Donors were healthy Belgian adults, several CMV seropositive and 20 to 25 seronegative. The study's findings and limits: CMV serostatus prediction reached median AUC around 0.94, or 0.89 with US-trained model. The CMV-associated TCR signature appears largely within the CD4+ memory repertoire.

Generated by immunoSEQ multiplex PCR, the TCRdb table keeps only in-frame clones and is missing some. The top ten clones hold almost 0.9% of a sample with over 60,000 clones, roughly three quarters of them seen once. A note on this clone: Its antigen remains unidentified.

Single viable CD3+CD4+CD8-CD45RO+ cells were sorted as the memory CD4+ T cells. Serostatus was set by detecting CMV pp150, pp28, p38, p52 IgG. CDR1 and CDR2 from the germline V gene are MRHNA and SNTAGT. The CDR3 is made up of 14 amino acids. V was cut by 2 bases and J by 4 bases, with 6 bases left in between. Sequencing used memory CD4+ T cells from blood. This chain links TRBV6-4 with TRBJ1-6; D uncertain. This receptor was identified in an adult in good health and CMV-seronegative. CDR3 nucleotide sequence: TGTGCCAGCAGTGACGGGATTTATAATTCACCCCTCCACTTT. Its protein product is CASSDGIYNSPLHF.